The rows below give T cell receptor beta chains drawn from one sample of a study of cytomegalovirus exposure and HLA in healthy donors. Only in-frame clones appear in the TCRdb table, and some are missing; sequencing was by immunoSEQ multiplex PCR. The sample has approximately 210,000 clones, more than 85% seen once. Sequenced sample: PBMCs. The source of these receptors is a woman between 18 and 30 years old in good health and CMV-seronegative. Both conserved end residues are trimmed from each CDR3. A D gene is named only where the DNA matches it firmly.

j_call | cdr3_length | d_call | v_call | cdr3_aa
TRBJ1-1 | 11 | - | TRBV7-6 | ASSRGGNTEAF
TRBJ2-5 | 10 | - | TRBV19 | ASSPGPGTQY
TRBJ1-1 | 11 | - | TRBV6-5 | ASSSPGSAPDF
TRBJ2-3 | 15 | TRBD2 | TRBV5-1 | ASSLALGGSPADTQY
TRBJ1-4 | 10 | TRBD1 | TRBV2 | ASSGTDEKLF
TRBJ1-1 | 17 | TRBD1 | TRBV7-9 | ASSYIYGTGSKLNTEAF
TRBJ1-1 | 10 | TRBD1 | TRBV6-1 | ASDRVNTEAF
TRBJ2-7 | 10 | TRBD1 | TRBV7-9 | ASSYGQAEQY
TRBJ1-5 | 12 | - | TRBV5-1 | ASSVEGLQVNQH
TRBJ2-7 | 11 | TRBD2 | TRBV6-1 | ASLPGGLGEQY
TRBJ2-4 | 11 | - | TRBV5-1 | ASSQQDGGIQY
TRBJ2-4 | 14 | - | TRBV7-9 | ASSLGSGLAKNIQY
TRBJ1-6 | 15 | - | TRBV7-2 | ASSLVPGASMGSPLH
TRBJ2-5 | 13 | - | TRBV7-9 | ASSIGGPVQETQY
TRBJ1-2 | 12 | TRBD1 | TRBV10-3 | AITLERTGYGYT
TRBJ1-6 | 13 | TRBD1 | TRBV9 | ASTLGGRGNSPLH
TRBJ1-2 | 11 | - | TRBV6-5 | ASRSGRNYGYT
TRBJ2-7 | 15 | - | TRBV5-1 | ASSFTSYQGLYYEQY